The rows below give T cell receptor beta chains drawn from one sample of a study of blood T cell repertoires in COVID-19. Clones were read by immunoSEQ multiplex PCR, and TCRdb kept only the in-frame ones, dropping some. The data hold a few hundred thousand clones, with 75% to 90% observed a single time. Sequencing used PBMCs or T cells enriched from blood (not recorded which). These receptors originate from a woman in her twenties or thirties who had been exposed to COVID-19. CDR3s include the opening cysteine and the closing phenylalanine or tryptophan. The D gene is left open where the match is weak. Clone size appears in some rows only: once, few, many, or a class for an expanded clone.

d_gene	v_gene	j_gene	abundance	CDR3aa	CDR3nt
NA	TRBV27	TRBJ1-6	NA	CASSLSAPGHRDSPLHF	TGTGCCAGCAGTTTATCGGCCCCGGGACACAGGGATTCACCCCTCCACTTT
TRBD1	TRBV9	TRBJ2-7	NA	CASSPEGGREQYF	TGTGCCAGCAGCCCCGAAGGGGGCCGCGAGCAGTACTTC
TRBD2	TRBV27	TRBJ2-7	NA	CASSLGSGAPYEQYF	TGTGCCAGCAGTTTGGGTAGCGGGGCCCCCTACGAGCAGTACTTC
NA	TRBV23-1	TRBJ1-1	NA	CASSQSGGARGTEAFF	TGCGCCAGCAGTCAATCCGGGGGGGCTCGGGGCACTGAAGCTTTCTTT
NA	TRBV19	TRBJ2-2	NA	CASSIEGLAGELFF	TGTGCCAGTAGTATCGAGGGATTAGCCGGGGAGCTGTTTTTT
TRBD1	TRBV7-8	TRBJ2-7	NA	CASRRQGSYEQYF	TGTGCCAGCAGACGACAGGGGTCCTACGAGCAGTACTTC
NA	TRBV3-1/TRBV3-2	TRBJ2-6	NA	CASSQGWGAGANVLTF	TGTGCCAGCAGCCAAGGATGGGGGGCTGGGGCCAACGTCCTGACTTTC
NA	TRBV12-2	TRBJ1-1	once	CASRRYPDRGRLNPLRVNTEAFF	TGTGCAAGTCGTCGATACCCGGACAGGGGGCGTTTAAATCCTTTAAGAGTGAACACTGAAGCTTTCTTT
NA	TRBV7-2	TRBJ2-2	NA	CASSQGQGSTGELFF	TGTGCCAGCAGCCAGGGGCAGGGGAGCACCGGGGAGCTGTTTTTT
NA	TRBV27	TRBJ2-7	NA	CASTAWAGREQYF	TGTGCCAGCACAGCTTGGGCGGGGCGAGAGCAGTACTTC
TRBD1	TRBV19	TRBJ1-4	NA	CASSTTRGANEKLFF	TGTGCCAGTAGTACGACCAGGGGGGCAAATGAAAAACTGTTTTTT
NA	TRBV12-3/TRBV12-4	TRBJ2-5	NA	CASSFLETQYF	TGTGCCAGCAGTTTCCTTGAGACCCAGTACTTC
NA	TRBV3-1/TRBV3-2	TRBJ2-1	NA	CASSQTSDYNEQFF	TGTGCCAGCAGCCAGACATCGGACTACAATGAGCAGTTCTTC
NA	TRBV5-4	TRBJ1-2	NA	CASSLVREAWGYTF	TGTGCCAGCAGCTTGGTCAGGGAGGCGTGGGGCTACACCTTC
NA	TRBV3-1/TRBV3-2	TRBJ1-5	NA	CASSQDMGGGNQPQHF	TGTGCCAGCAGCCAAGATATGGGGGGAGGCAATCAGCCCCAGCATTTT
TRBD2	TRBV2	TRBJ2-5	NA	CASSAGLAGSETQYF	TGTGCCAGCAGTGCCGGACTAGCGGGGTCGGAGACCCAGTACTTC
TRBD1	TRBV11-3	TRBJ2-7	NA	CASSLQGAKVDEQYF	TGTGCCAGCAGCCTACAGGGGGCGAAGGTTGACGAGCAGTACTTC
TRBD2	TRBV2	TRBJ2-4	few	CASSDAGGLVKNIQYF	TGTGCCAGCAGTGATGCGGGGGGGCTGGTCAAAAACATTCAGTACTTC
TRBD1	TRBV27	TRBJ1-2	NA	CASSSDRAIDGYTF	TGTGCCAGCAGTTCGGACAGGGCAATTGACGGCTACACCTTC
NA	TRBV12-3/TRBV12-4	TRBJ1-2	NA	CASSKQGDYGYTF	TGTGCCAGCAGTAAACAAGGGGACTATGGCTACACCTTC
TRBD1	TRBV29-1	TRBJ1-3	NA	CSVPGTATSGNTIYF	TGCAGCGTCCCTGGGACAGCTACCTCTGGAAACACCATATATTTT
NA	TRBV28	TRBJ2-2	NA	CASRRGGTGELFF	TGTGCCAGCAGGAGGGGGGGGACCGGGGAGCTGTTTTTT
NA	TRBV3-1/TRBV3-2	TRBJ1-4	NA	CASSLRTTQGGELFF	TGTGCCAGCAGCCTCCGGACGACCCAAGGGGGGGAACTGTTTTTT
NA	TRBV11-3	TRBJ2-3	NA	CASSLEPGHKGKTVTDTQYF	TGTGCCAGCAGCTTAGAACCGGGACACAAGGGAAAGACAGTCACAGATACGCAGTATTTT
TRBD1	TRBV7-6	TRBJ1-1	NA	CASSQIGTGDTEAFF	TGTGCCAGCAGCCAAATCGGGACAGGGGACACTGAAGCTTTCTTT
TRBD1	TRBV24-1	TRBJ1-4	NA	CATSERRGLDEKLFF	TGTGCCACCAGTGAACGCAGGGGGCTGGATGAAAAACTGTTTTTT
NA	TRBV5-4	TRBJ1-1	NA	CASSPGGSNTEAFF	TGTGCCAGCAGCCCGGGGGGGTCAAACACTGAAGCTTTCTTT
NA	TRBV29-1	TRBJ2-7	NA	CSVRWEATSSYEQYF	TGCAGCGTTAGGTGGGAGGCCACCTCTTCCTACGAGCAGTACTTC
TRBD1	TRBV15	TRBJ1-1	NA	CATSARTGSNTEAFF	TGTGCCACCAGCGCCCGGACAGGGTCTAACACTGAAGCTTTCTTT
NA	TRBV27	TRBJ1-2	once	CASSSHMLKRQPGYTF	TGTGCCAGCAGTTCACACATGTTGAAACGACAACCCGGCTACACCTTC
NA	TRBV6-2/TRBV6-3	TRBJ2-1	NA	CASSPPDRDEQFF	TGTGCCAGCAGCCCCCCCGATCGGGATGAGCAGTTCTTC
NA	TRBV7-2	TRBJ1-2	NA	CASSRRDKRGGYTF	TGTGCCAGCAGTCGCAGGGACAAGAGGGGTGGCTACACCTTC
NA	TRBV10-3	TRBJ1-1	few	CAISELQGNTEAFF	TGTGCCATCAGTGAGTTACAGGGGAACACTGAAGCTTTCTTT
NA	TRBV5-4	TRBJ2-1	NA	CASSSQRTNNEQFF	TGTGCCAGCAGCTCTCAGAGGACTAACAATGAGCAGTTCTTC
NA	TRBV9	TRBJ2-5	few	CASSRSEGRETQYF	TGTGCCAGCAGCCGGAGTGAGGGGAGGGAGACCCAGTACTTC
TRBD1	TRBV12-5	TRBJ1-5	NA	CASGLIGTGNQPQHF	TGTGCTAGTGGTCTCATCGGGACAGGCAATCAGCCCCAGCATTTT
TRBD2	TRBV3-1/TRBV3-2	TRBJ2-7	NA	CASSQLGLAGGYEQYF	TGTGCCAGCAGCCAGCTCGGACTAGCGGGGGGTTACGAGCAGTACTTC
NA	TRBV5-6	TRBJ1-2	once	CASSLIGVGYGYTF	TGTGCCAGCAGCTTGATCGGGGTTGGGTATGGCTACACCTTC
NA	TRBV5-4	TRBJ2-3	NA	CASSFKGVDTQYF	TGTGCCAGCAGCTTTAAGGGGGTGGATACGCAGTATTTT
TRBD2	TRBV4-2	TRBJ2-3	NA	CASSQVVVLAGGHTDTQYF	TGTGCCAGCAGCCAAGTCGTAGTCTTAGCGGGGGGGCACACAGATACGCAGTATTTT
NA	TRBV12-5	TRBJ1-2	NA	CASGLARGNGYTF	TGTGCTAGTGGTTTGGCCAGGGGCAATGGCTACACCTTC
TRBD2	TRBV3-1/TRBV3-2	TRBJ2-5	NA	CASSPAGGGGKETQYF	TGTGCCAGCAGCCCGGCCGGTGGCGGGGGGAAAGAGACCCAGTACTTC
TRBD1	TRBV12-5	TRBJ1-5	few	CASGGTAMNQPQHF	TGTGCTAGTGGGGGGACAGCTATGAATCAGCCCCAGCATTTT
NA	TRBV12-5	TRBJ2-2	NA	CASGQGTGELFF	TGTGCTAGTGGTCAGGGTACCGGGGAGCTGTTTTTT
NA	TRBV6-5	TRBJ1-5	NA	CASSVDTYQPQHF	TGTGCCAGCAGCGTGGACACCTATCAGCCCCAGCATTTT
NA	TRBV10-3	TRBJ2-2	NA	CAAGRGTPRSTGELFF	TGTGCCGCGGGAAGAGGGACCCCTCGTAGCACCGGGGAGCTGTTTTTT